Sequencing of this TCR beta chain was carried out in a study of blood T cells in healthy people across ages. Total RNA amounts of at least 5 micrograms were extracted per sample. Whole-study results and caveats: The study lacked donor CMV status, which possibly confounded expanded clonotype changes. Percentage of naive T cells showed a strong correlation with TCR beta diversity.

A note on this clonotype: The antigen is undetermined.

A second PCR of roughly 7 to 11 cycles used a sample-barcoded 5' primer and a J-beta primer mix. TCRdb itself ran the 5' RACE reads through MiXCR, one entry per CDR3 protein. Found here are roughly 700,000 distinct CDR3 sequences, roughly 30% of them singletons; the top ten hold 15%. Sequenced material: blood. The receptor was isolated from a woman aged 80 or older in good health.

The CDR3 loop is CATSDSDPGRTEAFF. The CDR3 nucleotides are TGTGCCACCAGTGACTCTGACCCGGGGCGGACTGAAGCTTTCTTT. This rearrangement joins TRBV24-1 to TRBJ1-1, with a tentative D call TRBD1 (5 bases). The CDR3 consists of 15 residues. Germline V gene sequence: CDR1 KGHDR, CDR2 SFDVKD. V dropped 4 bases and J dropped 5 bases, with 16 bases sitting between them.